Below are 20 T cell receptor beta chains sequenced from a single sample in a study of T cells in Graves' hyperthyroidism and ophthalmopathy. RNA transcripts served as the template for amplifying TCR beta CDR3 regions. During a first-round RT-PCR of the TCR CDR3, the HTBI primer set was used. TCRdb re-called the multiplex PCR reads with MiXCR, one entry per CDR3 protein. Among about 360,000 distinct CDR3 sequences listed, roughly 13% were seen once. Sequencing was done on a sample of blood. These receptors were taken from a woman aged 18-29 years with Graves' hyperthyroidism.

This clonotype was seen repeatedly, ten times or more. The chain combines TRBV11-2 with TRBJ2-7, with a possible D match to TRBD2 (5 bases). The V gene's germline CDR1 is SGHAT and CDR2 FQNNGV. The CDR3 consists of 15 residues. The V end lost 5 bases, the J end lost 4 bases, and 18 bases lay between the germline ends. The CDR3 DNA follows: TGTGCCAGCAGCCCCGCTGACGCGGAGGAGTACGAGCAGTACTTC. Its translation is CASSPADAEEYEQYF.

This clonotype was picked up many times. This sequence joins TRBV6-1 and TRBJ2-7; D possibly uses TRBD1 or TRBD2 (5 bases each). With 5 bases removed from V and 5 bases from J, the gap between germline ends came to 22 bases. The CDR3 spans 16 residues. Germline V gene sequence: CDR1 MNHNS, CDR2 SASEGT. In DNA, the CDR3 is TGTGCCAGCAGTTTTCAAATGTTAGGGGACGCCAACGAGCAGTACTTC. It encodes CASSFQMLGDANEQYF.

V is TRBV9 and J is TRBJ1-2; D is uncertain. The CDR3 spans 10 residues. Per the germline V gene, CDR1 is SGDLS and CDR2 is YYNGEE. Trimming pared 10 bases from V and 8 bases from J, leaving 12 bases between. CDR3 residues: CAWRETGYTF. The CDR3 DNA is TGTGCCTGGAGGGAGACGGGCTACACCTTC.

This clonotype was recorded at least ten times. The rearrangement joins TRBV6-1 to TRBJ2-1, with 8 bases that match TRBD2. From germline, CDR1 is MNHNS and CDR2 SASEGT. The CDR3 consists of 14 residues. J gave up 7 bases and V 2 bases, and 4 bases lay outside the gene matches. CDR3: CASSEFGGGNEQFF. Here the CDR3 DNA reads TGTGCCAGCAGTGAATTTGGCGGGGGGAATGAGCAGTTCTTC.

This clonotype was seen repeatedly, ten times or more. This chain uses TRBV5-1 with TRBJ2-2; TRBD1 matches at 12 bases. The trim removed 3 bases at V and 3 bases at J, leaving 3 bases unmatched. Germline V gene data show CDR1 as SGHRS and CDR2 as YFSETQ. The CDR3 sequence is 16 residues long. This CDR3 reads CASSSGQGADTGELFF. For the CDR3, the DNA is TGCGCCAGCAGCTCGGGACAGGGGGCCGACACCGGGGAGCTGTTTTTT.

A few counts support this clonotype. This chain uses TRBV19 with TRBJ1-1; TRBD1 is a possible D gene (5 bases). Germline V gene lookup returns CDR1 LNHDA and CDR2 SQIVND (reference sequence). With 5 bases removed from V and 7 bases from J, the gap between germline ends came to 14 bases. The CDR3 covers 13 residues. In nucleotides, the CDR3 is TGTGCCAGTAGTGTGAAGGCGGGGGGTGAAGCTTTCTTT. It encodes CASSVKAGGEAFF.

This clonotype appeared many times. V usage is TRBV13 and J usage is TRBJ2-7; D gene uncertain. The germline V gene has CDR1 PRHDT and CDR2 FYEKMQ (reference sequence). Trimming removed 8 bases at V and 0 bases at J, with 14 bases between. The CDR3 runs to 14 residues. The CDR3, as DNA: TGTGCCAGCCGAGACTGGGCGAGCTCCTACGAGCAGTACTTC. Translating gives CASRDWASSYEQYF.

The V gene is TRBV4-2, the J gene TRBJ2-3; D is possibly TRBD1 or TRBD2 (6 bases each). Germline V gene sequence: CDR1 LGHNA, CDR2 YNFKEQ. V was clipped by 0 bases and J by 5 bases, with 12 bases between them. The CDR3 has 15 amino acids. CDR3: CASSQEGGSGDTQYF. In DNA, the CDR3 is TGTGCCAGCAGCCAAGAAGGGGGTAGCGGAGATACGCAGTATTTT.

At least ten counts were recorded for this clonotype. The chain carries TRBV6-1 and TRBJ2-3; 7 bases align to TRBD1. V trimming: 5 bases; J trimming: 7 bases; junction bases outside the gene matches: 3. The CDR3 extends over 12 amino acids. The germline V gene has CDR1 MNHNS and CDR2 SASEGT. The CDR3 DNA reads TGTGCCAGCAGTTGGGACAGCTATACGCAGTATTTT. This encodes CASSWDSYTQYF.

There are a few counts of this clonotype. This may be a read error, as it is one base from a much larger clone. This chain links TRBV24-1 with TRBJ1-2; tentative D call: TRBD1 (5 bases). CDR3 length equals 12 residues. Per germline, CDR1 KGHDR and CDR2 SFDVKD. CDR3 DNA: TGTGCCACCAGTGACGGGGGTAGCGGCTGCACCTTC. It yields the protein CATSDGGSGCTF.

The sample holds many counts of this clonotype. The gene calls are TRBV14 and TRBJ1-1, with TRBD1 matching over 7 bases. Trimming at V came to 4 bases and at J to 4 bases, leaving 9 bases not matched to a gene. Germline CDR1 reads SGHDN; CDR2 reads FVKESK. There are 15 residues in the CDR3. Here the CDR3 reads CASSPWDSTPTEAFF. As DNA, the CDR3 is TGTGCCAGCAGCCCTTGGGACAGTACGCCCACTGAAGCTTTCTTT.

This clonotype has at least ten counts. The gene calls are TRBV6-2 or TRBV6-3 and TRBJ2-1; D may be TRBD1 or TRBD2 (5 bases each). V was clipped by 10 bases and J by 8 bases, with 18 bases between them. The CDR3 length is 13 residues. The germline gives CDR1 MNHEY, CDR2 SVGEGT. The CDR3 loop reads CATSRDARDEQFF. The CDR3 nucleotides are TGTGCCACTTCCCGGGACGCCAGGGATGAGCAGTTCTTC.

Many counts were recorded for this clonotype. The chain carries TRBV19 and TRBJ1-1, with a possible D match to TRBD1 (5 bases). The CDR3 is made up of 13 amino acids. V was shortened by 4 bases and J by 4 bases, with 10 bases between the two germline ends. Germline-derived CDR1 and CDR2 are LNHDA and SQIVND (reference sequence). CDR3 nucleotides: TGTGCCAGTAGTACGAGGGGAACCACTGAAGCTTTCTTT. Amino acid sequence: CASSTRGTTEAFF.

In this sample, this clonotype turned up many times. The CDR3 DNA reads as TGTGCCAGCAGTTACGGACTAGCGGGCGGACTCTCCTACGAGCAGTACTTC. Translation: CASSYGLAGGLSYEQYF. The chain recombines TRBV6-2 or TRBV6-3 with TRBJ2-7; TRBD2 matches at 11 bases. Trimming cost V 2 bases and J 0 bases; bases outside gene matches: 6. CDR3 length equals 17 residues. The germline V gene has CDR1 MNHEY and CDR2 SVGEGT.

This clonotype came up many times. The rearrangement uses TRBV12-3 or TRBV12-4 and TRBJ2-1, with D perhaps matching TRBD1 (6 bases). The CDR3 contains 15 residues. Trimming cost V 3 bases and J 5 bases, with 14 bases left between them. The CDR3 here is CASSFFGEGDNEQFF. The CDR3 DNA is TGTGCCAGCAGTTTCTTCGGCGAGGGGGACAATGAGCAGTTCTTC.

This clonotype was observed at least ten times. The chain employs TRBV2 and TRBJ2-3; possibly TRBD1 for D (5 bases). V was trimmed by 7 bases and J by 6 bases, leaving 11 bases between them. The germline CDR1 and CDR2 sequences are SNHLY and FYNNEI. This CDR3 region has 12 residues. The CDR3, as DNA: TGTGCCAGCACGACAGATACTGATACGCAGTATTTT. This codes for CASTTDTDTQYF.

The chain has TRBV5-1 and TRBJ1-3; TRBD1 agrees at 7 bases. This CDR3 has 18 residues. Per the germline V gene, CDR1 is SGHRS and CDR2 is YFSETQ. Trimming at V came to 0 bases and at J to 1 base, leaving 10 bases not matched to a gene. CDR3 region: CASSLGALTGLSGNTIYF. The CDR3 nucleotides read TGCGCCAGCAGCTTGGGGGCCTTGACAGGGTTGTCTGGAAACACCATATATTTT.

V gene TRBV11-2 combines with J gene TRBJ2-2; D might be TRBD2 (5 bases). CDR3 size: 14 residues. Looked up from germline, CDR1 is SGHAT and CDR2 is FQNNGV. Trimming took 1 base from V and 7 from J, leaving 10 bases between them. The CDR3 reads CASSLAGDGGELFF. The CDR3 nucleotides read TGTGCCAGCAGCTTAGCCGGGGATGGCGGGGAGCTGTTTTTT.

This clonotype occurred many times. This chain uses TRBV4-1 with TRBJ1-1; D not resolved. Germline V gene lookup returns CDR1 MGHRA and CDR2 YSYEKL. The CDR3 extends over 14 amino acids. V lost 1 base and J 1 base, leaving 7 bases between the germline ends. The CDR3 spells CASSQAYGNTEAFF. The CDR3 DNA reads as TGCGCCAGCAGCCAAGCCTATGGGAACACTGAAGCTTTCTTT.

This clonotype occurred many times. V gene TRBV6-1 combines with J gene TRBJ1-1; 7 bases agree with TRBD1. This CDR3 spans 13 amino acids. The germline CDR1 and CDR2 sequences are MNHNS and SASEGT. With V trimmed by 6 bases and J by 3 bases, 4 bases remained unmatched. The CDR3 DNA reads TGTGCCAGCAGGCAGGACAGGCACACTGAAGCTTTCTTT. Translation gives CASRQDRHTEAFF.